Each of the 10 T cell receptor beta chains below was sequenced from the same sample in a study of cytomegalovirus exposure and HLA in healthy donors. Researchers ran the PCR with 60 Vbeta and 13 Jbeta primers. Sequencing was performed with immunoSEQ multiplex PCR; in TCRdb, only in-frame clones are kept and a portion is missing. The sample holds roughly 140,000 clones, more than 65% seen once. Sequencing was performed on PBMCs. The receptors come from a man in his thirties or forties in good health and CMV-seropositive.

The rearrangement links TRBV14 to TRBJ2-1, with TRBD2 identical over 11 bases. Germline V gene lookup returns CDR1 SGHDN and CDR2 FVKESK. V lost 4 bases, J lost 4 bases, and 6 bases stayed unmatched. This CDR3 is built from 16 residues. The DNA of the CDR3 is TGTGCCAGCAGCCCGACGACTAGCGGGATGTACAATGAGCAGTTCTTC. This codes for CASSPTTSGMYNEQFF.

Here the CDR3 reads CASSQVGPSLEQYF. Here the CDR3 DNA reads TGTGCCAGCAGTCAGGTGGGCCCGTCGCTCGAGCAGTACTTC. This chain links TRBV27 with TRBJ2-7; no clear D gene. The CDR3 is 14 amino acids. Germline-derived CDR1 and CDR2 are MNHEY and SMNVEV (reference sequence). V lost 5 bases and J lost 6, with 17 bases in between.

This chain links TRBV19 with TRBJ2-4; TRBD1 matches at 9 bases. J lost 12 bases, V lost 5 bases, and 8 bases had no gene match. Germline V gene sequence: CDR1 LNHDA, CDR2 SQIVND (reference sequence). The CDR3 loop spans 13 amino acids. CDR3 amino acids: CASSGDRDRAQYF. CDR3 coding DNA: TGTGCCAGTAGTGGGGACAGGGACAGAGCTCAGTACTTC.

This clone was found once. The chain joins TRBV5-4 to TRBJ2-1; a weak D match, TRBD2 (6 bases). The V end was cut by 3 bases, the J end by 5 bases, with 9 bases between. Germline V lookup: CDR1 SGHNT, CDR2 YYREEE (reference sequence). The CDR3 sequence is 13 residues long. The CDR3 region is CASSSPGDNEQFF. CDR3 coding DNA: TGTGCCAGCAGCTCCCCGGGGGACAATGAGCAGTTCTTC. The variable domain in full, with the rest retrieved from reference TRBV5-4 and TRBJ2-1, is ETGVTQSPTHLIKTRGQQVTLRCSSQSGHNTVSWYQQALGQGPQFIFQYYREEENGRGNFPPRFSGLQFPNYSSELNVNALELDDSALYLCASSSPGDNEQFFGPGTRLTVL.

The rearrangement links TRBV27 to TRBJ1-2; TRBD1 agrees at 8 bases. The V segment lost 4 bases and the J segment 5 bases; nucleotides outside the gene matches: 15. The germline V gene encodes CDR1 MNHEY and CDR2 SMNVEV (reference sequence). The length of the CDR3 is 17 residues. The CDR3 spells CASSSLWRTGNKYGYTF. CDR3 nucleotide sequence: TGTGCCAGCAGTTCCCTTTGGCGGACAGGGAATAAGTATGGCTACACCTTC.

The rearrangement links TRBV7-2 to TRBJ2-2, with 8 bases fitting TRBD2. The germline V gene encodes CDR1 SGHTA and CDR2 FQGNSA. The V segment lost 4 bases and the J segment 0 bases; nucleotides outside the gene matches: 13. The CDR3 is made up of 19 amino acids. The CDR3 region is CASSSRGSGTFPNTGELFF. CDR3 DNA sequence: TGTGCCAGCAGCTCCCGTGGTAGCGGGACCTTTCCGAACACCGGGGAGCTGTTTTTT.

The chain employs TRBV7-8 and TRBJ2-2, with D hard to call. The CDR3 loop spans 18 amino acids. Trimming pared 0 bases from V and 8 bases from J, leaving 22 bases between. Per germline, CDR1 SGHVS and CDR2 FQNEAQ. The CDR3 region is CASSLAGYGGDPRGELFF. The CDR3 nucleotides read TGTGCCAGCAGCTTAGCTGGGTATGGCGGTGACCCACGGGGGGAGCTGTTTTTT.

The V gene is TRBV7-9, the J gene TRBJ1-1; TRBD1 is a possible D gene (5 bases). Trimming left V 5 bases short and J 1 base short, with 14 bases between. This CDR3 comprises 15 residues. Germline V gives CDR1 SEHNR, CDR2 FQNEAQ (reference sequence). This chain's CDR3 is CASSGGWRGNTEAFF. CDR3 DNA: TGTGCCAGCAGCGGGGGGTGGAGGGGGAACACTGAAGCTTTCTTT.

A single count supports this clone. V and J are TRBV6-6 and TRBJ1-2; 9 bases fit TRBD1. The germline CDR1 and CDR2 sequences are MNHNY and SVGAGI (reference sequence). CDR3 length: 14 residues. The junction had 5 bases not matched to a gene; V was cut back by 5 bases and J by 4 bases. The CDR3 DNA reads TGTGCCAGCAGTCTACAGGGGGCTGGCTATGGCTACACCTTC. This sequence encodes CASSLQGAGYGYTF.

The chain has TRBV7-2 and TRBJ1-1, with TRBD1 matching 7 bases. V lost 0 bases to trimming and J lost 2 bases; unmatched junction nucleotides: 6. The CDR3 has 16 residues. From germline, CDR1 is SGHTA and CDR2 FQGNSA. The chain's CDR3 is CASSLAWGQPNTEAFF. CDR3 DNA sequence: TGTGCCAGCAGCTTAGCTTGGGGACAGCCAAACACTGAAGCTTTCTTT.